Listed here is a single TCR beta chain. The antigen remains undetermined. CDR1 MGHRA and CDR2 YSYEKL come from the germline V gene. Trimming took off 4 bases at V and 2 bases at J, with 9 bases between the two ends. The CDR3 extends over 13 amino acids. This sample was included in a study of CD8+ T cells in alopecia areata. The study's findings and limits: Resident alphabeta T cells of normal skin are also sequenced in scalp samples.

Extracted RNA was reverse transcribed into cDNA, the sequencing template. The assay was immunoSEQ multiplex PCR, and TCRdb's table has in-frame clones only and misses some. The table has hundreds of thousands of clones, 57% seen once. Sample: CD4+ T cells sorted from blood, taken at week 0. The receptor comes from a human donor with alopecia areata. The chain is built from TRBV4-1 and TRBJ2-7, with D perhaps TRBD2 (6 bases). The CDR3 DNA reads TGCGCCAGCAGCCGGGACTCCACCTACGAGCAGTACTTC. The encoded protein is CASSRDSTYEQYF.